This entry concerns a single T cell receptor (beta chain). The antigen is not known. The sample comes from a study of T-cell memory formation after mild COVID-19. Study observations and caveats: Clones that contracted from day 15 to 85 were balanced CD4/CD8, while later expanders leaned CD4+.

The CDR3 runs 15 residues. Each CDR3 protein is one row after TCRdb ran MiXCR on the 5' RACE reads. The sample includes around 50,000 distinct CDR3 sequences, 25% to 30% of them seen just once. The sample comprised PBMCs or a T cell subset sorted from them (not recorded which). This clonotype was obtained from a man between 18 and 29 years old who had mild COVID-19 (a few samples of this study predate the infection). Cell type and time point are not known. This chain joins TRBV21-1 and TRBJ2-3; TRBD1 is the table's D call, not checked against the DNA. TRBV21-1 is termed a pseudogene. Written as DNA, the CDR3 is TGTGCCAGCAGCAAAGCAGGGCGCGGGACAGATACGCAGTATTTT. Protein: CASSKAGRGTDTQYF.